The rows below give T cell receptor beta chains drawn from one sample of a study of shared clonotypes between healthy human individuals. The table came from immunoSEQ multiplex PCR; TCRdb's copy has only in-frame clones and leaves some out. The sample lists around 2.5 million clones; 80% to 95% were seen once. The material sequenced was naive CD4+ T cells from PBMCs. The receptor set was obtained from a man between 18 and 29 years old in good health. Some clones in this sample may be carry-over from other donors' samples. The CDR3 runs from the conserved cysteine through the conserved F or W. A D gene is named only where the DNA matches it firmly. For some rows the clone size is stated as once, few or many, or as a class when expanded; others skip it.

v_gene	d_gene	j_gene	abundance	CDR3nt	CDR3aa
TRBV11-3	.	TRBJ2-1	.	TGTGCCAGCAGTGAAATCCGAGGGGGGCTCAACAATGAGCAGTTCTTC	CASSEIRGGLNNEQFF
TRBV5-4	.	TRBJ1-5	.	TGTGCCAGCAGCTCCGCAGGGGACGGTAATCAGCCCCAGCATTTT	CASSSAGDGNQPQHF
TRBV30	.	TRBJ2-7	.	TGTGCCTGGGGTAGTTGGGGTAGGGGCTACGAGCAGTACTTC	CAWGSWGRGYEQYF
TRBV11-2	TRBD2	TRBJ2-7	.	TGTGCCAGCAGCTATACATCCGGGACTAGCGGGATCTATCGGCAGTACTTC	CASSYTSGTSGIYRQYF
TRBV7-6	TRBD2	TRBJ2-3	.	TGTGCCAGCAGCTTAGAGGCTAGCGGCCCGGACGCAGATACGCAGTATTTT	CASSLEASGPDADTQYF
TRBV29-1	.	TRBJ2-1	.	TGCAGCGGGTTTCAGGATTACAATGAGCAGTTCTTC	CSGFQDYNEQFF
TRBV28	TRBD1	TRBJ2-7	.	TGTGCCACCGGACAGGGCGGCCTGGATGGGTACGAGCAGTACTTC	CATGQGGLDGYEQYF
TRBV18	.	TRBJ1-2	.	TGTGCCAGCTCACCTCCGGGGTCTAAGGTATACACCTTC	CASSPPGSKVYTF
TRBV18	.	TRBJ1-2	.	TGTGCCAGCTCACCGATTGATGGGGGAAGGTATGGCTACACCTTC	CASSPIDGGRYGYTF
TRBV10-3	TRBD1	TRBJ2-7	.	TGTGCCATCAGGGCTACAGGGGGCAACTACGAGCAGTACTTC	CAIRATGGNYEQYF
TRBV28	.	TRBJ2-5	.	TGTGCCAGCAGTTTGTCACTAGAAGAGACCCAGTACTTC	CASSLSLEETQYF
TRBV28	.	TRBJ1-1	.	TGTGCCAGCCCTCCCCGGACTCCCGGAGGGACTGAAGCTTTCTTT	CASPPRTPGGTEAFF
TRBV7-2	TRBD2	TRBJ2-1	.	TGTGCCAGCAGCTTAGATGCAGGGAGGGATGAGCAGTTCTTC	CASSLDAGRDEQFF
TRBV25-1	.	TRBJ2-4	.	TGTGCCAGCAGTGTACAGGGTGGAAAGGGAAACATTCAGTACTTC	CASSVQGGKGNIQYF
TRBV27	.	TRBJ2-7	.	TGTGCCAGCAGTTTAAATACGGACTCCTACGAGCAGTACTTC	CASSLNTDSYEQYF
TRBV29-1	.	TRBJ2-7	.	TGCAGCGCCGTCCTAGGGCGCGGGGACTCCTACGAGCAGTACTTC	CSAVLGRGDSYEQYF
TRBV29-1	.	TRBJ1-2	.	TGCAGCGCCTCCGAGGGTGGAAACTATGGCTACACCTTC	CSASEGGNYGYTF
TRBV11-2	.	TRBJ2-7	.	TGTGCCAGCAGCTCCCCCCGACTGGTCCCGCAGCAGTATTTC	CASSSPRLVPQQYF
TRBV19	TRBD1	TRBJ1-2	.	TGTGCCAGTAGTCCCCGGACAGGCAGACCCACTAATGGCTACACCTTC	CASSPRTGRPTNGYTF
TRBV7-3	TRBD1	TRBJ2-6	.	TGTGCCAGCAGCCAACCGGGACAGGGATCCGGGGCCAACGTCCTGACTTTC	CASSQPGQGSGANVLTF
TRBV18	.	TRBJ2-7	once	TGTGCCAGCTCACCCTCATCGTATCAGGGTAGGGAGCAGTACTTC	CASSPSSYQGREQYF
TRBV18	.	TRBJ1-5	.	TGTGCCAGCTCACCACCCGGAGGGAATAGCAATCAGCCCCAGCATTTT	CASSPPGGNSNQPQHF
TRBV5-1	TRBD1	TRBJ2-1	.	TGCGCCAGCAGCAATCCGGGACAGGGTACCTACAATGAGCAGTTCTTC	CASSNPGQGTYNEQFF
TRBV28	TRBD1	TRBJ1-5	.	TGTGCCAGCAGTTTACCGAAAGTCGACAGGGTCGATAGCAATCAGCCCCAGCATTTT	CASSLPKVDRVDSNQPQHF
TRBV6-1	.	TRBJ1-2	.	TGTGCCAGCAGTGGGGACATCTATGGCTACACCTTC	CASSGDIYGYTF
TRBV5-6	TRBD2	TRBJ2-1	.	TGTGCCAGCACCGTCCGAGGCGGGAGTTGGGGCAATGAGCAGTTCTTC	CASTVRGGSWGNEQFF
TRBV7-9	.	TRBJ1-3	once	TGTGCCAGCAGCACCCAGACAAGAAACACCATATATTTT	CASSTQTRNTIYF
TRBV18	TRBD1	TRBJ2-5	.	TGTGCCAGCTCACCACCGGGACAGCAAGAGACCCAGTACTTC	CASSPPGQQETQYF
TRBV2	.	TRBJ2-5	.	TGTGCCAGCACCACCGCCAGTGACCGGACCCAGTACTTC	CASTTASDRTQYF
TRBV27	.	TRBJ1-2	.	TGTGCCAGCAGTTATCGAGGGACTGATTATGGCTACACCTTC	CASSYRGTDYGYTF
TRBV19	.	TRBJ2-7	.	TGTGCCAGTAGAGGCTTGGGGGATCAGAGCTACGAGCAGTACTTC	CASRGLGDQSYEQYF
TRBV19	.	TRBJ1-2	.	TGTGCCAGTAGTATTGGGCAGAACATCAACTATGGCTACACCTTC	CASSIGQNINYGYTF